This note documents a single T cell receptor beta chain sequence. No antigen is known for it. This record comes from a study of cytomegalovirus exposure and HLA in healthy donors. Study in general: Early release data held 85 million or so unique TCRs from HLA-typed donors.

Healthy bone marrow donors formed the donor group. CDR1 is SEHNR, CDR2 FQNEAQ, per germline (reference sequence). The ends lost 1 base at V and 5 bases at J; junction bases unmatched: 7. There are 17 residues in the CDR3. Primers: 60 Vbeta forward and 13 Jbeta reverse. Using immunoSEQ multiplex PCR, the repertoire was profiled, and TCRdb retains in-frame clones only, with some absent. The sample gives 150,000 to 250,000 clones, approximately 85% of which show up once; about 2.3% is in the top ten. The study's findings and limits: Equally common other TCR beta chains were less clonally expanded than HLA-associated ones, a later analysis found. The study recorded 150 to 200 TCR beta chains that were cytomegalovirus-associated.

Sequenced material: PBMCs. The gene calls are TRBV7-9 and TRBJ2-3, with 12 bases identical to TRBD2. This TCR was recovered from a woman between 45 and 65 years old in good health and CMV-seronegative. The CDR3 protein is CASSLEGAGLAGDTQYF. The CDR3 DNA reads TGTGCCAGCAGCTTAGAAGGGGCGGGACTAGCGGGAGATACGCAGTATTTT.